Below are 28 T cell receptor beta chains sequenced from a single sample in a study of regulatory T cells in long-lasting Graves disease. With iRepertoire HTBI primers and Arm-PCR of CDR3 regions, TCR beta libraries were built. TCRdb used MiXCR to reprocess the multiplex PCR reads, holding one entry per CDR3 protein. The repertoire holds about 540,000 distinct CDR3 sequences, with 13% as singletons. The time point: newly diagnosed GD, antithyroid drugs for less than 3 months. From RNA extracted from PBMCs, the TCR library was made. These same data were also listed under a study on T cells in Graves' hyperthyroidism and ophthalmopathy.

This sample comprised peripheral blood mononuclear cells (PBMCs), obtained at new diagnosis, from a patient treated with antithyroid drugs. The receptors were gathered from a man aged 25-45 years with Graves disease.

This clonotype was observed at least ten times. The DNA of the CDR3 is TGTGCCATCCGCGGACAGCCGAACACTGAAGCTTTCTTT. It codes for CAIRGQPNTEAFF. V gene TRBV10-3 combines with J gene TRBJ1-1; D is perhaps TRBD1 (6 bases). The germline V gene has CDR1 ENHRY and CDR2 SYGVKD. V was clipped by 8 bases and J by 1 base, with 11 bases between them. This CDR3 contains 13 residues.

This clonotype was counted at least ten times. The rearrangement uses TRBV19 and TRBJ2-5; possibly TRBD2 for D (6 bases). The germline V and J ends were trimmed by 3 bases and 6 bases, with 17 bases remaining between them. From germline, CDR1 is LNHDA and CDR2 SQIVND (reference sequence). The CDR3 extends over 15 amino acids. The CDR3 nucleotides are TGTGCCAGTAGTATGACTAGTTGGAGGGAGAAGACCCAGTACTTC. Translation: CASSMTSWREKTQYF. The whole variable domain, filled in from reference TRBV19 and TRBJ2-5, reads DGGITQSPKYLFRKEGQNVTLSCEQNLNHDAMYWYRQDPGQGLRLIYYSQIVNDFQKGDIAEGYSVSREKKESFPLTVTSAQKNPTAFYLCASSMTSWREKTQYFGPGTRLLVL.

The genes are TRBV10-3 and TRBJ1-5, with a tentative D call TRBD1 (6 bases). The CDR3 is 15 amino acids. Trimming left V 3 bases short and J 7 bases short, with 16 bases between. Germline V gives CDR1 ENHRY, CDR2 SYGVKD. The chain's CDR3 is CAISDPGTKDQPQHF. CDR3 sequence (DNA): TGTGCCATCAGTGACCCCGGGACAAAGGACCAGCCCCAGCATTTT.

This clonotype was found many times. The rearrangement links TRBV11-3 to TRBJ1-1; D uncertain. The V gene's germline CDR1 is SGHNT and CDR2 YENEEA. V shed 2 bases and J shed 9 bases, with 13 bases lying between them. The CDR3 runs 13 residues. CDR3 nucleotide sequence: TGTGCCAGCAGCTTAACCCCTGGAGGTAAAGCTTTCTTT. Protein sequence: CASSLTPGGKAFF.

This clonotype was detected many times. V is TRBV28 and J is TRBJ1-2; D uncertain. Trimming cost V 7 bases and J 5 bases, with 14 bases left between them. Germline CDR1 MDHEN, CDR2 SYDVKM. This CDR3 contains 13 residues. CDR3 DNA: TGTGCCAGCACCCCGGTGCCCTTATATGGCTACACCTTC. Translating it yields CASTPVPLYGYTF.

This clonotype was counted many times. The chain is built from TRBV29-1 and TRBJ2-5; TRBD1 matches 10 bases. Germline V lookup: CDR1 SQVTM, CDR2 ANQGSEA. The CDR3 runs 15 residues. V lost 6 bases and J lost 5; bases outside the gene matches: 12. CDR3 sequence: CSVPRQGATSETQYF. The DNA of the CDR3 is TGCAGCGTGCCCAGACAGGGGGCGACGTCCGAGACCCAGTACTTC.

In its sample, this clonotype was seen many times. The V and J genes are TRBV2 and TRBJ1-1; D call uncertain. Trimming left V 1 base short and J 1 base short, with 10 bases between. Germline values: CDR1 SNHLY, CDR2 FYNNEI. CDR3 length: 15 residues. In nucleotides, the CDR3 is TGTGCCAGCAGTGAAGTTGGGGAGCGGAACACTGAAGCTTTCTTT. Its translation is CASSEVGERNTEAFF.

V is TRBV5-1 and J is TRBJ2-6, with TRBD2 as a possible D gene (7 bases). The CDR3 extends over 16 amino acids. Per the germline V gene, CDR1 is SGHRS and CDR2 is YFSETQ. Trimming pared 2 bases from V and 2 bases from J, leaving 11 bases between. As DNA, the CDR3 is TGCGCCAGCAGCTTTCGGGGGGCGGCTGGGGCCAACGTCCTGACTTTC. Translation: CASSFRGAAGANVLTF.

In its sample, this clonotype was seen many times. The gene calls are TRBV2 and TRBJ2-1; D is perhaps TRBD2 (6 bases). The CDR3 is 14 amino acids. Trimming removed 7 bases from V and 7 bases from J, with 17 bases in between. Germline loops: CDR1 SNHLY, CDR2 FYNNEI. The CDR3 nucleotides read TGTGCCAGCAACGCGGAGGGCATTGGGAATGAGCAGTTCTTC. Encoded protein: CASNAEGIGNEQFF.

This clonotype came up many times. This chain uses TRBV12-3 or TRBV12-4 with TRBJ1-2; D remains unclear. V was trimmed by 6 bases and J by 4 bases, leaving 9 bases between them. There are 12 residues in the CDR3. CDR3 protein: CASRPWGYGYTF. The DNA of the CDR3 is TGTGCCAGCAGGCCTTGGGGCTATGGCTACACCTTC.

This clonotype was seen repeatedly, ten times or more. The CDR3 is CASSPWEGTYEQYF. The DNA for the CDR3 is TGTGCCAGCAGCCCGTGGGAGGGCACCTACGAGCAGTACTTC. The J gene is TRBJ2-7, the V gene TRBV27; 7 bases are a match to TRBD2. There are 14 residues in the CDR3. CDR1 and CDR2 (germline): MNHEY, SMNVEV (reference sequence). Trimming took 6 bases from V and 2 from J; bases not matched to a gene: 7.

This clonotype was seen a few times. The genes are TRBV20-1 and TRBJ1-2; 8 positions agree with TRBD1. The germline CDR1 and CDR2 sequences are DFQATT and SNEGSKA (reference sequence). Trimming removed 0 bases from V and 3 bases from J; junction bases left unmatched: 3. The CDR3 is 14 amino acids. The CDR3 spells CSARDNRGYYGYTF. The CDR3 DNA sequence: TGCAGTGCTAGAGATAACAGGGGGTACTATGGCTACACCTTC.

This chain uses TRBV29-1 with TRBJ1-2; D is unresolved. Germline CDR1 and CDR2: SQVTM and ANQGSEA. The CDR3 extends over 12 amino acids. Trimming left V 3 bases short and J 1 base short, with 6 bases between. For the CDR3, the DNA is TGCAGCGTTGAGCCAGATAACTATGGCTACACCTTC. It codes for CSVEPDNYGYTF.

About this clonotype: A clone one base away is much larger, so this may be a read error. In DNA, the CDR3 is TGTGCCAGCAGTTACGGGACTAGCGGGTTTAATGAGCGGTTCTTC. It yields the protein CASSYGTSGFNERFF. The V gene is TRBV6-2 or TRBV6-3, the J gene TRBJ2-1, with 12 nucleotides matching TRBD2. Per germline, CDR1 MNHEY and CDR2 SVGEGT. The length of the CDR3 is 15 residues.

The V gene is TRBV7-2, the J gene TRBJ2-1; D is possibly TRBD2 (5 bases). The CDR3 is 16 residues long. The germline V gene has CDR1 SGHTA and CDR2 FQGNSA. V was cut by 1 base and J by 8 bases, with 18 bases left in between. The CDR3 nucleotides are TGTGCCAGCAGCTTAGGAACAGCGGAAAGCTCCGATGAGCAGTTCTTC. Its protein product is CASSLGTAESSDEQFF.

There are many counts of this clonotype. The J gene is TRBJ2-7, the V gene TRBV6-9; tentatively, D is TRBD1 or TRBD2 (5 bases each). The CDR3 runs 18 residues. Germline V gene lookup returns CDR1 MNHGY and CDR2 SVAAGI. V lost 3 bases and J 0 bases, leaving 21 bases between the germline ends. The CDR3 loop reads CASSYPVQGRRSSYEQYF. CDR3 in DNA: TGTGCCAGCAGTTACCCCGTTCAGGGACGGAGGAGCTCCTACGAGCAGTACTTC.

This clonotype was seen many times. The rearrangement links TRBV7-9 to TRBJ2-7, with D possibly TRBD2 on 5 matching bases. The germline V and J ends were trimmed by 2 bases and 2 bases, with 7 bases remaining between them. The CDR3 consists of 13 residues. Per germline, CDR1 SEHNR and CDR2 FQNEAQ (reference sequence). The CDR3 loop reads CASSLPGAYEQYF. In DNA, the CDR3 is TGTGCCAGCAGCTTACCCGGGGCCTACGAGCAGTACTTC.

The table lists this clonotype with many counts. The chain uses TRBV27 and TRBJ1-5; D ambiguous. There are 13 residues in the CDR3. V was trimmed by 3 bases and J by 2 bases, leaving 5 bases between them. Germline CDR1 is MNHEY and CDR2 is SMNVEV (reference sequence). CDR3 residues: CASSLRGNQPQHF. CDR3 bases: TGTGCCAGCAGTTTGAGGGGCAATCAGCCCCAGCATTTT.

This clonotype occurred many times. The chain combines TRBV20-1 with TRBJ2-5, with 7 bases lining up with TRBD2. The CDR3 consists of 15 residues. V lost 3 bases to trimming and J lost 1 base; unmatched junction nucleotides: 8. Germline-derived CDR1 and CDR2 are DFQATT and SNEGSKA (reference sequence). The CDR3 coding sequence is TGCAGTGCTAGTGAACCGGGACTACCCCAAGAGACCCAGTACTTC. Encoded protein: CSASEPGLPQETQYF.

The rearrangement links TRBV30 to TRBJ2-2; the D is unclear. The CDR3 totals 13 residues. Per germline, CDR1 GTSNPN and CDR2 SVGIG (reference sequence). V was clipped by 1 base and J by 6 bases, with 9 bases between them. The CDR3 loop reads CAWSDLAAGELFF. CDR3 sequence (DNA): TGTGCCTGGAGTGACTTAGCAGCCGGGGAGCTGTTTTTT.

The chain joins TRBV30 to TRBJ1-3; no clear D gene. The CDR3 extends over 14 amino acids. Germline CDR1 is GTSNPN and CDR2 is SVGIG (reference sequence). The CDR3 reads CALGLSSSGNTIYF. CDR3 DNA: TGTGCGCTGGGCCTTTCTTCCTCTGGAAACACCATATATTTT.

With respect to this clonotype: A clone one base away is much larger, so this may be a read error. This chain connects TRBV27 to TRBJ2-7, with TRBD2 matching over 10 bases. The CDR3 sequence is 15 residues long. V was pared by 6 bases and J by 3 bases, with 8 bases of the junction left unmatched. Germline V CDR1 and CDR2: MNHEY, SMNVEV (reference sequence). In DNA, the CDR3 is TGTGCCAGCAGACCTGCGGGACTAGCGTACTACGAGCAGTACTTC. Translating gives CASRPAGLAYYEQYF.

This clonotype has a count of ten or more. V gene TRBV2 combines with J gene TRBJ1-2; D possibly corresponds to TRBD1 (6 bases). V lost 6 bases, J lost 3 bases, and 11 bases lay in between. The CDR3 has 13 residues. Germline CDR1 is SNHLY and CDR2 is FYNNEI. The CDR3 bases are TGTGCCAGCAGAACAGGGCAGGACTATGGCTACACCTTC. The encoded protein is CASRTGQDYGYTF.

This clonotype was counted many times. The chain joins TRBV13 to TRBJ2-2; TRBD2 matches 14 bases. The CDR3 is made up of 19 amino acids. Germline-derived CDR1 and CDR2 are PRHDT and FYEKMQ (reference sequence). The ends lost 5 bases at V and 3 bases at J; junction bases unmatched: 11. In DNA form, the CDR3 reads TGTGCCAGCAGCCCAAAGCCGGGACTAGCGGGAGTGTACACCGGGGAGCTGTTTTTT. It encodes CASSPKPGLAGVYTGELFF.

The chain combines TRBV9 with TRBJ2-5, with TRBD1 matching 9 bases. The trim removed 3 bases at V and 4 bases at J, leaving 4 bases unmatched. Germline loops: CDR1 SGDLS, CDR2 YYNGEE. There are 14 residues in the CDR3. Here the CDR3 reads CASSARTGAETQYF. Here the CDR3 DNA reads TGTGCCAGCAGCGCGCGGACAGGGGCAGAGACCCAGTACTTC.

This clonotype has at least ten counts. The chain combines TRBV7-2 with TRBJ2-7; 9 nucleotides align to TRBD2. CDR1 and CDR2 (germline): SGHTA, FQGNSA. The CDR3 has 17 residues. V shed 3 bases, J shed 4 bases, and the junction held 13 bases outside the gene matches. The DNA of the CDR3 is TGTGCCAGCAGCTTGGTGGCGGGAGGGTACGCATGGTACGAGCAGTACTTC. Its translation is CASSLVAGGYAWYEQYF.

This clonotype was observed at least ten times. The chain couples TRBV2 to TRBJ2-7, with D perhaps TRBD2 (5 bases). The CDR3 has 14 amino acids. Trimming pared 8 bases from V and 6 bases from J, leaving 20 bases between. Germline V gene data show CDR1 as SNHLY and CDR2 as FYNNEI. CDR3 region: CASGSTRPEREQYF. For the CDR3, the DNA is TGTGCCAGCGGCTCAACTAGACCCGAACGCGAGCAGTACTTC. Full variable domain (missing parts from reference TRBV2 and TRBJ2-7): EPEVTQTPSHQVTQMGQEVILRCVPISNHLYFYWYRQILGQKVEFLVSFYNNEISEKSEIFDDQFSVERPDGSNFTLKIRSTKLEDSAMYFCASGSTRPEREQYFGPGTRLTVT.

In this sample, this clonotype turned up a few times. This chain joins TRBV12-5 and TRBJ1-2; 7 bases are a match to TRBD1. This CDR3 has 16 amino acids. The V segment lost 1 base and the J segment 2 bases; nucleotides outside the gene matches: 7. Germline lookup yields CDR1 LGHNT and CDR2 FRNRAP. The CDR3 DNA reads as TGTGCTAGTGGTTTGGGAAGGGGACAGTGGAACTATGGCTACACCTTC. It yields the protein CASGLGRGQWNYGYTF.